This entry lists 21 T cell receptor beta chains sequenced from one sample in a study of STAT5B mutations in CD4+ large granular lymphocyte leukemia. Repertoires were generated with immunoSEQ multiplex PCR, while TCRdb's copy carries only in-frame clones and drops some. This table holds 45,000 to 50,000 clones, 65% to 85% found once. Sequencing was done on a sample of CD4+ T cells from blood buffy coats. The receptor source for this set is a human donor in good health.

The chain has TRBV5-1 and TRBJ2-5, with TRBD2 identical over 9 bases. The tail of the sequence fits TRBJ2-7 better, so the J call may be wrong. The germline V gene has CDR1 SGHRS and CDR2 YFSETQ. CDR3 size: 14 residues. CDR3 bases: TGCGCCAGCAGCCCCGGGACTAGCAGCTACGAGCAGTACTTC. The encoded protein is CASSPGTSSYEQYF.

For the CDR3, the DNA is TGTGCCAGCAGCTTGGTTGGTGGCTCTGGGGCCAACGTCCTGACTTTC. It translates to CASSLVGGSGANVLTF. This rearrangement joins TRBV5-5 to TRBJ2-6; D is unresolved. The germline V gene encodes CDR1 SGHKS and CDR2 YYEKEE (reference sequence). V lost 0 bases and J 0 bases, leaving 7 bases between the germline ends. The CDR3 totals 16 residues.

Here the CDR3 DNA reads TGTGCCAGCAGCTTTAGCGGACAAGAGACCCAGTACTTC. Protein sequence: CASSFSGQETQYF. The J gene is TRBJ2-5, the V gene TRBV7-6; D is possibly TRBD2 (6 bases). V was pared by 3 bases and J by 2 bases, with 7 bases between. Germline values: CDR1 SGHVS, CDR2 FNYEAQ. The CDR3 loop spans 13 amino acids.

The chain employs TRBV7-9 and TRBJ2-7; D is possibly TRBD2 (5 bases). V lost 2 bases to trimming and J lost 1 base, with 18 bases between them. This CDR3 contains 17 residues. CDR1 is SEHNR and CDR2 is FQNEAQ in the germline V gene (reference sequence). DNA of the CDR3: TGTGCCAGCAGCTTACGCCTAGCCCTAAGCTCTTCCTACGAGCAGTACTTC. Translation gives CASSLRLALSSSYEQYF.

The chain couples TRBV2 to TRBJ2-5; 10 positions match TRBD1. The CDR3 is made up of 14 amino acids. Germline-derived CDR1 and CDR2 are SNHLY and FYNNEI. Trimming took 7 bases from V and 5 from J; bases not matched to a gene: 7. CDR3 loop: CASTMTGGGETQYF. The CDR3 coding sequence is TGTGCCAGCACAATGACAGGGGGCGGGGAGACCCAGTACTTC.

V usage is TRBV30 and J usage is TRBJ1-4; D perhaps matches TRBD1 (5 bases). With 0 bases removed from V and 1 base from J, the gap between germline ends came to 6 bases. CDR1 GTSNPN and CDR2 SVGIG come from the germline V gene (reference sequence). The CDR3 covers 14 residues. Written as DNA, the CDR3 is TGTGCCTGGAGTGTGGGGGGAACTAATGAAAAACTGTTTTTT. This codes for CAWSVGGTNEKLFF.

The V gene is TRBV2, the J gene TRBJ2-5; 12 bases are a match to TRBD2. The CDR3 length is 15 residues. With 6 bases clipped from V and 4 bases from J, the junction kept 6 bases outside the gene matches. CDR1 SNHLY and CDR2 FYNNEI come from the germline V gene. This CDR3 reads CASRATGLAGETQYF. The CDR3 nucleotides are TGTGCCAGCAGGGCTACGGGACTAGCGGGAGAGACCCAGTACTTC. The full variable domain, its missing parts supplied by reference TRBV2 and TRBJ2-5, is EPEVTQTPSHQVTQMGQEVILRCVPISNHLYFYWYRQILGQKVEFLVSFYNNEISEKSEIFDDQFSVERPDGSNFTLKIRSTKLEDSAMYFCASRATGLAGETQYFGPGTRLLVL.

The chain carries TRBV15 and TRBJ2-7; TRBD2 is a possible D gene (6 bases). This CDR3 comprises 15 residues. V shed 0 bases and J shed 3 bases, with 12 bases lying between them. CDR1 and CDR2 from the germline V gene are LNHNV and YYDKDF (reference sequence). The CDR3 loop reads CATSRDPASVYEQYF. The DNA for the CDR3 is TGTGCCACCAGCAGAGATCCGGCTAGCGTCTACGAGCAGTACTTC.

The chain couples TRBV5-1 to TRBJ1-3, with unresolved D. CDR1 is SGHRS and CDR2 is YFSETQ in the germline V gene. V gave up 0 bases and J gave up 0 bases, with 10 bases separating them. The CDR3 contains 16 residues. The CDR3 DNA sequence: TGCGCCAGCAGCTTGGACCCGTCCCTCTCTGGAAACACCATATATTTT. Translated, it gives CASSLDPSLSGNTIYF.

The chain has TRBV9 and TRBJ1-1; 8 bases are shared with TRBD1. V trimming: 4 bases; J trimming: 4 bases; junction bases outside the gene matches: 9. CDR1 and CDR2 (germline): SGDLS, YYNGEE. This CDR3 has 15 residues. The CDR3 sequence is CASSSKTGVGTEAFF. The CDR3 DNA reads as TGTGCCAGCAGCTCAAAGACAGGGGTGGGCACTGAAGCTTTCTTT.

This chain links TRBV7-9 with TRBJ2-7; no firm D call. The CDR3 runs 15 residues. Per germline, CDR1 SEHNR and CDR2 FQNEAQ (reference sequence). V was cut by 3 bases and J by 0 bases, with 12 bases left in between. CDR3: CASSLVSVDSYEQYF. CDR3 DNA: TGTGCCAGCAGCTTGGTTTCGGTAGACTCCTACGAGCAGTACTTC.

The V call is TRBV19, the J call TRBJ2-1; a weak D match, TRBD1 (5 bases). CDR1 is LNHDA and CDR2 is SQIVND in the germline V gene (reference sequence). The CDR3 is 12 residues long. Trimming cost V 9 bases and J 6 bases, with 12 bases left between them. The CDR3 DNA sequence: TGTGCCAGCCTCGACAGAGGCAATGAGCAGTTCTTC. Amino acid sequence: CASLDRGNEQFF.

V usage is TRBV7-2 and J usage is TRBJ2-4, with TRBD2 as a possible D gene (5 bases). V lost 1 base to trimming and J lost 7 bases, with 8 bases between them. Germline V lookup: CDR1 SGHTA, CDR2 FQGNSA. The CDR3 is 13 amino acids. The CDR3 reads CASSLGGSNIQYF. The CDR3 DNA is TGTGCCAGCAGCTTAGGTGGGAGCAACATTCAGTACTTC.

This clone was found a few times. Sequence at one end of the junction differs from germline and may be a read error. The chain uses TRBV4-1 and TRBJ2-1, with D hard to call. The germline gives CDR1 MGHRA, CDR2 YSYEKL. The CDR3 covers 14 residues. DNA of the CDR3: TGCGCCAGCAGCCAAGCGGGCTCCTCCAATGAGCAGTTCTTC. Residues: CASSQAGSSNEQFF.

The chain couples TRBV6-6 to TRBJ1-2, with D possibly TRBD1 on 6 matching bases. Trimming pared 2 bases from V and 7 bases from J, leaving 17 bases between. The CDR3 is made up of 15 amino acids. In germline, CDR1 is MNHNY, CDR2 SVGAGI (reference sequence). The CDR3 is CASSYPKDRISGYTF. CDR3 nucleotide sequence: TGTGCCAGCAGTTACCCGAAAGACAGGATCTCTGGCTACACCTTC.

This clone occurred once. The chain has TRBV10-3 and TRBJ2-3; D unresolved. This CDR3 spans 14 amino acids. With 0 bases removed from V and 6 bases from J, the gap between germline ends came to 10 bases. Germline CDR1 and CDR2: ENHRY and SYGVKD. Here the CDR3 DNA reads TGTGCCATCAGTGAGTCACTGAGGTGGGATACGCAGTATTTT. It is translated as CAISESLRWDTQYF.

The chain links TRBV11-2 to TRBJ2-7; TRBD2 matches at 7 bases. Losses at the gene ends were 5 bases for V and 9 bases for J; bases not matched to a gene: 10. Germline CDR1 SGHAT, CDR2 FQNNGV. The CDR3 spans 13 residues. The CDR3 sequence: CASSPWGRVAQYF. The CDR3 nucleotides are TGTGCCAGCAGCCCATGGGGGAGGGTCGCGCAGTACTTC.

This clone was observed a few times. The rearrangement links TRBV18 to TRBJ1-4; unclear D gene. The V end lost 4 bases, the J end lost 8 bases, and 5 bases lay between the germline ends. The CDR3 contains 11 residues. The germline gives CDR1 KGHSH, CDR2 LQKENI. The DNA of the CDR3 is TGTGCCAGCTCACTAGGGGAAAAACTGTTTTTT. It specifies CASSLGEKLFF.

J is TRBJ2-3 and V is TRBV7-9; D remains unclear. V was shortened by 4 bases and J by 14 bases, with 10 bases between the two germline ends. Germline V gives CDR1 SEHNR, CDR2 FQNEAQ (reference sequence). The CDR3 covers 10 residues. The CDR3 is CASSSLVGYF. In nucleotides, the CDR3 is TGTGCCAGCAGCTCCTTAGTGGGGTATTTT.

CDR3 nucleotide sequence: TGTGCCAGCAGTTTAAAGGACAGGCAAGAGACCCAGTACTTC. It specifies CASSLKDRQETQYF. This chain joins TRBV27 and TRBJ2-5; 7 positions agree with TRBD1. The CDR3 consists of 14 residues. V shed 2 bases and J 2 bases; nucleotides not matched to a gene: 2. Germline CDR1 is MNHEY and CDR2 is SMNVEV (reference sequence).

The chain uses TRBV11-2 and TRBJ2-5; no clear D. The V and J ends lost 5 bases and 4 bases respectively, with 8 bases between them. In germline, CDR1 is SGHAT, CDR2 FQNNGV. The CDR3 runs to 12 residues. This chain's CDR3 is CASSRSSETQYF. Written as DNA, the CDR3 is TGTGCCAGCAGCCGATCATCAGAGACCCAGTACTTC. Complete variable domain (other parts from reference TRBV11-2 and TRBJ2-5): EAGVAQSPRYKIIEKRQSVAFWCNPISGHATLYWYQQILGQGPKLLIQFQNNGVVDDSQLPKDRFSAERLKGVDSTLKIQPAKLEDSAVYLCASSRSSETQYFGPGTRLLVL.